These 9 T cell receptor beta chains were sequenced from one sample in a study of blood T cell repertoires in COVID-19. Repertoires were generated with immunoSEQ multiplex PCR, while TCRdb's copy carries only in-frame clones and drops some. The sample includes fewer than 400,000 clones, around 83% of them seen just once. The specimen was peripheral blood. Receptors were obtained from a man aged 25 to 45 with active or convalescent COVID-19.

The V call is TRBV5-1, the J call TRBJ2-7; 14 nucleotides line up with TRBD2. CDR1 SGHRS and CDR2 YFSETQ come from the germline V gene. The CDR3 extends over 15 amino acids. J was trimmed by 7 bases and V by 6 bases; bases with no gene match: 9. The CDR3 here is CASTGTSGRGGEQYF. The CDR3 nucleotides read TGCGCCAGCACCGGGACTAGCGGGAGAGGAGGGGAGCAGTACTTC.

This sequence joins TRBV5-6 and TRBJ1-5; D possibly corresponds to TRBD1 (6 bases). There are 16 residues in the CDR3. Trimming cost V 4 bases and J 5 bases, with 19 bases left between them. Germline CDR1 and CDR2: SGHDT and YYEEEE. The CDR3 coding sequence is TGTGCCAGCAGCCCCCAGACAGGTTCGGTTGATCAGCCCCAGCATTTT. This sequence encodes CASSPQTGSVDQPQHF. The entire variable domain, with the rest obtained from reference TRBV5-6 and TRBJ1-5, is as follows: DAGVTQSPTHLIKTRGQQVTLRCSPKSGHDTVSWYQQALGQGPQFIFQYYEEEERQRGNFPDRFSGHQFPNYSSELNVNALLLGDSALYLCASSPQTGSVDQPQHFGDGTRLSIL.

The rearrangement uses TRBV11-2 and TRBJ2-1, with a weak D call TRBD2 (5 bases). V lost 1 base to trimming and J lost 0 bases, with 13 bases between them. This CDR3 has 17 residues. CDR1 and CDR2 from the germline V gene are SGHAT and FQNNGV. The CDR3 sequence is CASSLALGSGSYNEQFF. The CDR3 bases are TGTGCCAGCAGCTTAGCCCTGGGGAGTGGCTCCTACAATGAGCAGTTCTTC.

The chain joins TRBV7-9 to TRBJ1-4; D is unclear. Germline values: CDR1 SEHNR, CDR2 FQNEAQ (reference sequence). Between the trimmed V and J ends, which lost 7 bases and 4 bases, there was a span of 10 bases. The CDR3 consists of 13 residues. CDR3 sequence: CASINTVNEKLFF. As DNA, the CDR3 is TGTGCCAGCATAAACACAGTTAATGAAAAACTGTTTTTT. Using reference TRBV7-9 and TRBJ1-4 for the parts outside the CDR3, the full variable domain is DTGVSQNPRHKITKRGQNVTFRCDPISEHNRLYWYRQTLGQGPEFLTYFQNEAQLEKSRLLSDRFSAERPKGSFSTLEIQRTEQGDSAMYLCASINTVNEKLFFGSGTQLSVL.

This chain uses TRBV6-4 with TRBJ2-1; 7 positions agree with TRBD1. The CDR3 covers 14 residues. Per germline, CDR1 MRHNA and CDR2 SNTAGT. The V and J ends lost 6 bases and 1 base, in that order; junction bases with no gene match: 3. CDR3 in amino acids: CASSFRGSYNEQFF. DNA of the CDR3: TGTGCCAGCAGCTTCAGGGGGTCCTACAATGAGCAGTTCTTC.

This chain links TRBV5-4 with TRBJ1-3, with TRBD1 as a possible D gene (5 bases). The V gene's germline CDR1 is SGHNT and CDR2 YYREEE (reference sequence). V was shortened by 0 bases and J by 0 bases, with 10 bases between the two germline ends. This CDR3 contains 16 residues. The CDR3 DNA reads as TGTGCCAGCAGCTTGGGTAACAGGTACTCTGGAAACACCATATATTTT. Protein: CASSLGNRYSGNTIYF.

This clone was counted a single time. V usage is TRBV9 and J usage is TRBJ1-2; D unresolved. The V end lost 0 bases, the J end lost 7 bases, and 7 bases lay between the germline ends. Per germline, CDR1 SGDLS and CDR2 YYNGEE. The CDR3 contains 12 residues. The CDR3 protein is CASSVGSGGYTF. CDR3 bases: TGTGCCAGCAGCGTAGGATCGGGTGGCTACACCTTC.

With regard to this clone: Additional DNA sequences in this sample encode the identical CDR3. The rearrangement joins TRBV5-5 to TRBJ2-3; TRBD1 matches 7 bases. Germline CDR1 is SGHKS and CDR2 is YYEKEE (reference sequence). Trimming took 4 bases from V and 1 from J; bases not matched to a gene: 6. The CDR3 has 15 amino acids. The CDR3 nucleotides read TGTGCCAGCAGCCCTACAGGGGTTCGCACAGATACGCAGTATTTT. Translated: CASSPTGVRTDTQYF.

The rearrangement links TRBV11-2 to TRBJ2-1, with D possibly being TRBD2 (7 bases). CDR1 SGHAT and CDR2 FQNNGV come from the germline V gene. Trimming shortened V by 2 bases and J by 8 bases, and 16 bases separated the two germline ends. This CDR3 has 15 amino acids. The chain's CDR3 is CASSLFRGALDEQFF. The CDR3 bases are TGTGCCAGCAGCTTATTCCGGGGGGCGTTAGATGAGCAGTTCTTC. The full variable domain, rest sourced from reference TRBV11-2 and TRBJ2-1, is EAGVAQSPRYKIIEKRQSVAFWCNPISGHATLYWYQQILGQGPKLLIQFQNNGVVDDSQLPKDRFSAERLKGVDSTLKIQPAKLEDSAVYLCASSLFRGALDEQFFGPGTRLTVL.